Listed here is a single T cell receptor beta chain. The antigen remains undetermined. The sample is drawn from a study of T cell responses to AZD1222 COVID-19 vaccine. Study results and limitations: Scientists sampled the repertoires only once the peak T cell response had passed. Spike-wide vaccine-associated CD4 TCRs dominated at 160-218 and 743-854. At baseline, just a handful of AZD1222 recipients tested seropositive.

Data came from immunoSEQ multiplex PCR; TCRdb stores just in-frame clones and leaves some out. The data contain under 150,000 clones, roughly 88% of them singletons. V was trimmed by 6 bases and J by 0 bases, leaving 9 bases between them. The CDR3 spans 14 residues. Germline-derived CDR1 and CDR2 are MNHEY and SVGAGI. The chain carries TRBV6-5 and TRBJ1-3; D may be TRBD1 (6 bases). This clonotype was sampled from an adult who received the AZD1222 COVID-19 vaccine. Source: peripheral blood, taken 28 days after the second AZD1222 dose. DNA for the CDR3: TGTGCCAGCAGACCGGACAGCTCTGGAAACACCATATATTTT. It yields the protein CASRPDSSGNTIYF.